This T cell receptor beta chain came from a study of T cell responses to AZD1222 COVID-19 vaccine (dated by TCRdb to the early 2020s). About the study as a whole: AZD1222 recipients with second doses at about 4 weeks or about 12 weeks were pooled, because spike-specific TCR depth and breadth did not differ between schedules. Trial participants were enrolled by age into subgroups of 18-55, 56-69 and 70-plus years, and around 140, 26 and 57 TCR-sequenced participants, respectively, were included in these subgroups. TCR sequencing was performed for roughly 250 trial participants, of whom about 200 were given two doses of AZD1222 and about 25 were given two doses of MenACWY control vaccine.

The sample's time point, from its label and the paper: baseline before first vaccination. Vaccinee samples came from UK trials COV001 and COV002, including a single-blind randomized controlled phase 2/3 trial of AZD1222 (ChAdOx1 nCoV-19) in healthy adults. Trial participant PBMC samples were collected at day 0 and day 28 after the second dose for TCRbeta chain sequencing. Per the germline V gene (reference sequence), LNHDA is the CDR1 and SQIVND is the CDR2. V trim: 3 bases; J trim: 5 bases; unmatched bases: 6. Taken from cysteine to phenylalanine, the CDR3 has 15 residues. Just CDR3 DNA is preserved here, 45 bases in frame from base 1. On this clone: Its recognized antigen is unknown. Per-base quality was not reported, and no clone a single base away is much larger than it.

The CDR3 regions of human TCRbeta chains were analyzed by immunosequencing. The source study handled its data this way. TCRs in the repertoires were compared against a reference library of SARS-CoV-2-specific TCRs that had been generated with the MIRA antigen-specificity platform. Breadth was defined as the fraction of unique TCRs that were SARS-CoV-2-associated, and depth was defined as the fraction of total T cells that were SARS-CoV-2-associated. Using the MIRA data, each spike-specific TCR was assigned both to the spike region to which the TCR was reactive and to a CD4 or CD8 class. Log10-transformed breadth and depth values were compared by one-way ANOVA with Sidak's multiple comparisons tests. TCRdb took over this immuneACCESS table, retaining in-frame rearrangements with V and J assigned. Such tables are incomplete; in checked studies, under half of the missing clones stem from an unresolved V gene, and the remainder is unexplained. The V and J calls and clone size are taken from that table; D and trimming were inferred from the DNA. In all, the sample holds roughly 150,000 clones, and under 95% of those were seen once. The top ten hold about 9.1% of the sample.

Overall study results and their limits: Epitopes outside the regions mutated in the B.1.351 and B.1.1.7 variants were reportedly recognized by nearly half of the unique spike-specific TCRs. Only a handful of AZD1222 recipients were SARS-CoV-2 seropositive at baseline, limiting conclusions about previously exposed vaccinees. The whole spike protein was spanned by vaccine-associated CD4 TCRs, and dominant responses were seen in regions 160-218 and 743-854. Spike-specific TCR breadth and depth rose significantly after two AZD1222 doses compared with day 0 and with MenACWY recipients. The 56-69-year group was small, and its depth increase did not reach significance, likely because of low power. Participants were mostly white British, with more females than males. The authors suggested clonal diversity may have been underestimated. Because no day 14 peak-response samples were available, repertoires were characterized only after the peak T cell response.

The sample in question was peripheral blood, obtained on day 0 of AZD1222 vaccination. This sequence was found in an adult in good health. The rearrangement joined TRBV19 to TRBJ2-1, and TRBD1 matches 8 of the central bases. The bases read TGTGCCAGTAGTATGTCTCAGGGGGCACACAATGAGCAGTTCTTC. Its coded protein is CASSMSQGAHNEQFF.